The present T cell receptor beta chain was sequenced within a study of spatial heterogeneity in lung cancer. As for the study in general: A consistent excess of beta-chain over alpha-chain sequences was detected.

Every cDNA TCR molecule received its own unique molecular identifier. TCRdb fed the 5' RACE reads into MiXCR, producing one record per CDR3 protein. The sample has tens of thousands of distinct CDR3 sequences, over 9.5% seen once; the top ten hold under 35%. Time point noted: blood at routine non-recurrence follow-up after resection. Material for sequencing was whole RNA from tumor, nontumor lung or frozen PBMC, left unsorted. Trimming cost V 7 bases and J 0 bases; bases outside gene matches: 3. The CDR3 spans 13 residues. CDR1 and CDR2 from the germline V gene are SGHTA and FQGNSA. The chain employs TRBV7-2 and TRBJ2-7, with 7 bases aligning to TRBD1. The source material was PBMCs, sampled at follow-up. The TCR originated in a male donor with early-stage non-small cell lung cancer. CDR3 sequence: CASNRGHSYEQYF. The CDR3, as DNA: TGTGCCAGCAACAGGGGACACTCCTACGAGCAGTACTTC.